The present entry profiles one T cell receptor (beta chain) with its context. The sample originates from a study of identical twins. Each CDR3 protein is one row after TCRdb ran MiXCR on the 5' RACE reads. This table has 210,000 or so distinct CDR3 sequences, approximately 15% appearing once. V was clipped by 5 bases and J by 10 bases; unmatched bases: 4. Looked up from germline, CDR1 is SGHTA and CDR2 is FQGNSA. This CDR3 contains 14 residues. This sample was also put to use in a study of T cells expressing NK-cell markers.

This receptor was identified in a woman younger than 35 in good health. The specimen was CD8+ T cells sorted from blood. The chain employs TRBV7-2 and TRBJ2-1; 14 positions match TRBD2. This chain's CDR3 is CASSPRLAGGEQFF. The DNA of the CDR3 is TGTGCCAGCAGCCCCAGACTAGCGGGAGGGGAGCAGTTCTTC.